The T cell receptor (beta chain) under discussion was sequenced for a study of blood T cell repertoires in COVID-19. Study-level background: Sites in the United States, Italy and Spain provided acute and convalescent COVID-19 samples. Sample material is recorded as cDNA or gDNA derived from T cells, B-cell-depleted T cells, or PBMCs.

In the authors' workflow: Amplification with reference gene primers provided the estimates of nucleated cell counts. Clones were read by immunoSEQ multiplex PCR, and TCRdb kept only the in-frame ones, dropping some. V, J and clone size reflect that table, while D and trimming were determined from the DNA. The data contain roughly 200,000 clones, 87% of them singletons. Germline V CDR1 and CDR2: SGHRS, YFSETQ. The CDR3 consists of 15 residues. V shed 4 bases and J 4 bases; nucleotides not matched to a gene: 9. Sequenced: peripheral blood. The receptor was isolated from a man aged 60-69 years who had recovered from COVID-19. The V call is TRBV5-1, the J call TRBJ1-1; 8 bases fit TRBD1. The CDR3 sequence is CASSGGQGTFTEAFF. In DNA form, the CDR3 reads TGCGCCAGCAGCGGCGGACAGGGTACGTTCACTGAAGCTTTCTTT.